This record looks at one T cell receptor beta chain sequence and its context. Its antigen remains unidentified. Template input was genomic DNA from bulk tumor (about 640 ng per sample). The authors collected several far-apart biopsies from each primary tumor during surgery. Patients had untreated, newly diagnosed non-small cell lung cancer and underwent curative surgery. The data were obtained in a study of immune heterogeneity within non-small cell lung tumors. Study results and limitations: Although only moderate, the correlation of local T-cell clonality with local tumor mutational burden was significant (R about 0.32).

The CDR3 extends over 17 amino acids. V lost 1 base and J lost 2; bases outside the gene matches: 7. Germline lookup yields CDR1 KGHDR and CDR2 SFDVKD. Multiplex PCR with 32 V and 13 J primers amplified TCR beta CDR3. TCRdb re-called the multiplex PCR reads with MiXCR, one entry per CDR3 protein. This sample has some 2,100 distinct CDR3 sequences, with roughly 34% found just once. The sample consisted of lung tumor tissue. This receptor was identified in a man between 65 and 80 years old with non-small cell lung cancer. This chain joins TRBV24-1 and TRBJ2-3; 8 bases match TRBD2. CDR3 in amino acids: CATSDFFYGGDTDTQYF. For the CDR3, the DNA is TGTGCCACCAGTGATTTCTTTTACGGGGGGGACACAGATACGCAGTATTTT.